The present T cell receptor (beta chain) was sequenced within a study of blood T cell repertoires in COVID-19. Study-wide context: Acute-phase and convalescent COVID-19 samples originated in the United States, Italy and Spain. T cells, B-cell-depleted T cells, or PBMCs supplied cDNA or gDNA.

V was trimmed by 6 bases and J by 0 bases, leaving 18 bases between them. Germline CDR1 is MNHNY and CDR2 is SVGAGI (reference sequence). The CDR3 sequence is 17 residues long. Under the authors' procedure: How many nucleated cells were present was estimated from reference gene primer amplification. Profiling relied on immunoSEQ multiplex PCR, and the TCRdb table lists in-frame clones only, not all of them. That table furnishes V, J and clone size, whereas the DNA furnished D and trimming. The data contain about 260,000 clones, about nine tenths of them seen just once; the ten biggest clones take up 2% to 2.5%.

The chain employs TRBV6-6 and TRBJ1-5; no firm D call. The TCR sequence derives from a woman aged 50 to 60 who had recovered from COVID-19. Sequencing used peripheral blood. CDR3 sequence: CASSRVVQDNSNQPQHF. The CDR3, as DNA: TGTGCCAGCAGCCGAGTGGTACAAGATAATAGCAATCAGCCCCAGCATTTT.